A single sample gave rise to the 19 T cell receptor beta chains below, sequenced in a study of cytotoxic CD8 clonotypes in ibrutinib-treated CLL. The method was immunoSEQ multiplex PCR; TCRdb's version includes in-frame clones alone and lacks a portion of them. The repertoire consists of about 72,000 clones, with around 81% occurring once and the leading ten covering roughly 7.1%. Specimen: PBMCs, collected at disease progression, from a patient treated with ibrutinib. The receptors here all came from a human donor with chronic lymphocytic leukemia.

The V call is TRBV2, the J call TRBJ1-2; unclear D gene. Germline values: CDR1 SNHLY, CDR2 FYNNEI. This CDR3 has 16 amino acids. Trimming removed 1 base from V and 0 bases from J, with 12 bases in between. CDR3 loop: CASSEGNFVTNYGYTF. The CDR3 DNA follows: TGTGCCAGCAGTGAAGGCAACTTTGTAACTAACTATGGCTACACCTTC.

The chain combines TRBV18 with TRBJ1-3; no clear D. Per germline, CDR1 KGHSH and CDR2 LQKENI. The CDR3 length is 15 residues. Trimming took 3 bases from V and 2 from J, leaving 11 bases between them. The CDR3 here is CASSPLLEPGNTIYF. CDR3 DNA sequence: TGTGCCAGCTCACCTTTGTTGGAACCTGGAAACACCATATATTTT.

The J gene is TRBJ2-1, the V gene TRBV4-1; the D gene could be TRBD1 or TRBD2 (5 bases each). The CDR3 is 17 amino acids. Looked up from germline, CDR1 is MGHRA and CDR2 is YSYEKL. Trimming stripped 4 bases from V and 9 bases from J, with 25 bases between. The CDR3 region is CASSRAQAPLGRGEQFF. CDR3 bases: TGCGCCAGCAGCCGAGCACAGGCCCCTTTAGGTCGGGGTGAGCAGTTCTTC.

This CDR3 reads CASSPRSGGNTIYF. DNA of the CDR3: TGTGCCAGCAGCCCACGATCTGGCGGAAACACCATATATTTT. V is TRBV11-2 and J is TRBJ1-3; D is unclear. The CDR3 totals 14 residues. Germline values: CDR1 SGHAT, CDR2 FQNNGV. V was clipped by 5 bases and J by 4 bases, with 12 bases between them.

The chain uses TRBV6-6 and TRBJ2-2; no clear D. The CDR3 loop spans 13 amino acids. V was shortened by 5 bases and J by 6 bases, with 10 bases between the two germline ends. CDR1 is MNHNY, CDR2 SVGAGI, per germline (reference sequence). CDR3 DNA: TGTGCCAGCAGTCCTCAAAGGGCCGGGGAGCTGTTTTTT. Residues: CASSPQRAGELFF.

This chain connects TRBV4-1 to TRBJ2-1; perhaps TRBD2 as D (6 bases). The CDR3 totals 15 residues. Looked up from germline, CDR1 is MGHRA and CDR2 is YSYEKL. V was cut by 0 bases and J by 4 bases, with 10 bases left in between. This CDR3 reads CASSQEEGLYNEQFF. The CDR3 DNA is TGCGCCAGCAGCCAAGAGGAGGGCCTATACAATGAGCAGTTCTTC.

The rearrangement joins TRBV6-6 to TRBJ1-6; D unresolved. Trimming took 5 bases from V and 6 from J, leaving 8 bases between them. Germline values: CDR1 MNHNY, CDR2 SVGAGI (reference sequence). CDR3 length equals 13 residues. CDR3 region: CASSGGFNSPLHF. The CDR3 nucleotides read TGTGCCAGCAGTGGTGGATTTAATTCACCCCTCCACTTT.

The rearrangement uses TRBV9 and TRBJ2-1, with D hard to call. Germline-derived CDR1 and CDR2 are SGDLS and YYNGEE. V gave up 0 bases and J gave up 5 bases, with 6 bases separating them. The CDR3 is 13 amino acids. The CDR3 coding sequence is TGTGCCAGCAGCGTAGTTCCTAACAATGAGCAGTTCTTC. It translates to CASSVVPNNEQFF.

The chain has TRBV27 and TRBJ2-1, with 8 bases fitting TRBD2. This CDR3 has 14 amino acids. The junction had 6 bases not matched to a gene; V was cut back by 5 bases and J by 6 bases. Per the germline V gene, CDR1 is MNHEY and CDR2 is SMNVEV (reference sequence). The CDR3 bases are TGTGCCAGCAGTCCCGGGGGGGGATTCAATGAGCAGTTCTTC. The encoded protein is CASSPGGGFNEQFF.

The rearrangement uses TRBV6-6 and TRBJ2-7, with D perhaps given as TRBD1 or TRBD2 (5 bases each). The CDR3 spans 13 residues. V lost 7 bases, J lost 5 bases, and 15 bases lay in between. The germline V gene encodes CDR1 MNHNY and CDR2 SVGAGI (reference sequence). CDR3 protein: CASKLTGTDEQYF. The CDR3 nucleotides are TGTGCCAGCAAACTGACCGGGACGGACGAGCAGTACTTC.

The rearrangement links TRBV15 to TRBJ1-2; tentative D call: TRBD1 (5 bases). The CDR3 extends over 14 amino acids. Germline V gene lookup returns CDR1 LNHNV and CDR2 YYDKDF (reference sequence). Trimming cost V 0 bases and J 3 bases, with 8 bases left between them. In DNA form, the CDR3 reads TGTGCCACCAGCAGAGATCCCAGGGACTATGGCTACACCTTC. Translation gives CATSRDPRDYGYTF.

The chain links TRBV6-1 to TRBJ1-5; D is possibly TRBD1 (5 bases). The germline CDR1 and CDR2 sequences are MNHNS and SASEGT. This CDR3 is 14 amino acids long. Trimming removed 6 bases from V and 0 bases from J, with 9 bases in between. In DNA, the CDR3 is TGTGCCAGCAGCGGACACCATAGCAATCAGCCCCAGCATTTT. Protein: CASSGHHSNQPQHF.

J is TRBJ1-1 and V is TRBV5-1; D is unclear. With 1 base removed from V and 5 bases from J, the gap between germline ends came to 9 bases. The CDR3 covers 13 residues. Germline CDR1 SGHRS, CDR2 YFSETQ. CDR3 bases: TGCGCCAGCAGCTTGCCGGGGAAAACTGAAGCTTTCTTT. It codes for CASSLPGKTEAFF.

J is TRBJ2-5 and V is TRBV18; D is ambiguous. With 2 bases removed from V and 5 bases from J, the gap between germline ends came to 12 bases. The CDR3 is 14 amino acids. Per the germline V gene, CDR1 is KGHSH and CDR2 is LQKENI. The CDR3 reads CASSPSEGVETQYF. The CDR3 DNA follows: TGTGCCAGCTCACCAAGTGAAGGAGTGGAGACCCAGTACTTC.

The CDR3 region has the DNA TGTGCCACCAGCAGAGTGGTCCTAGCGGGAGTTAGCAACGAGCAGTACTTC. It codes for CATSRVVLAGVSNEQYF. The rearrangement links TRBV15 to TRBJ2-7; 10 bases fit TRBD2. Germline trimming cut 1 base from V and 5 bases from J; bases unmatched to any gene: 11. CDR3 length: 17 amino acids. CDR1 and CDR2 (germline): LNHNV, YYDKDF (reference sequence).

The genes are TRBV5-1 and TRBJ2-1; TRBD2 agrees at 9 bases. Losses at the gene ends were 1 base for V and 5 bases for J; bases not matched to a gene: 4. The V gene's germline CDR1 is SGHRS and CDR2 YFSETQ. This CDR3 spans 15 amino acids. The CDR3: CASSLLAGADNEQFF. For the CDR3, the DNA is TGCGCCAGCAGCTTGTTAGCGGGGGCCGACAATGAGCAGTTCTTC.

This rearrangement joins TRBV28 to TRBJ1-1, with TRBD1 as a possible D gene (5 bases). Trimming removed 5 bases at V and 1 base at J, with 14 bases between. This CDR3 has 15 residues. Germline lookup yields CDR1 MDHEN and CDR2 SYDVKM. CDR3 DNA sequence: TGTGCCAGCAGTCACACTGGCAGGGCGAACACTGAAGCTTTCTTT. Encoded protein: CASSHTGRANTEAFF.

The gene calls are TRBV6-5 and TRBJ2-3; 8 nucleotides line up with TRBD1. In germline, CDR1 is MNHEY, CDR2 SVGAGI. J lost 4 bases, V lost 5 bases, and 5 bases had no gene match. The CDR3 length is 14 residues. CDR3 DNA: TGTGCCAGCAGTACTCCAGGGGGCGCAGATACGCAGTATTTT. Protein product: CASSTPGGADTQYF.

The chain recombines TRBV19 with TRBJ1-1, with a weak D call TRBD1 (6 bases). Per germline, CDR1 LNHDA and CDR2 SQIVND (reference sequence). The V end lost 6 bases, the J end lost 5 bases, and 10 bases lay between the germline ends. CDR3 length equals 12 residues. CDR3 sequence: CASSQQGTEAFF. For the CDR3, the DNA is TGTGCCAGTAGCCAACAGGGAACTGAAGCTTTCTTT.